This T cell receptor (beta chain) was sequenced during a study of control samples from healthy donors and cancer patients. The repertoire was sequenced with immunoSEQ multiplex PCR; TCRdb's copy has only in-frame clones and lacks some. This table has around 110,000 clones, approximately 92% appearing once. The CDR3 contains 14 residues. V lost 5 bases to trimming and J lost 4 bases, with 13 bases between them. CDR1 and CDR2 (germline): SEHNR, FQNEAQ (reference sequence). This receptor was identified in a woman between 50 and 59 years old with colorectal cancer. Sequencing used PBMCs. This rearrangement joins TRBV7-9 to TRBJ2-3; TRBD1 or TRBD2 may be the D gene (7 bases each). The chain's CDR3 is CASSIRGGADTQYF. In nucleotides, the CDR3 is TGTGCCAGCAGCATCAGGGGGGGGGCAGATACGCAGTATTTT. The variable domain in full, completed from reference TRBV7-9 and TRBJ2-3, reads DTGVSQNPRHKITKRGQNVTFRCDPISEHNRLYWYRQTLGQGPEFLTYFQNEAQLEKSRLLSDRFSAERPKGSFSTLEIQRTEQGDSAMYLCASSIRGGADTQYFGPGTRLTVL.